One sample yielded the 24 T cell receptor beta chains listed below, sequenced in a study of blood T cell repertoires in COVID-19. Profiled with immunoSEQ multiplex PCR; TCRdb holds only in-frame clones, not every one. The top ten hold about 17% of the sample, which has tens of thousands of clones, approximately 83% seen once. Sequencing was performed on peripheral blood. These receptors all come from a man aged 35 to 55 with COVID-19, enrolled during active disease.

The chain employs TRBV10-1 and TRBJ2-1; D might be TRBD1 (5 bases). The CDR3 consists of 15 residues. The V gene's germline CDR1 is WNHNN and CDR2 SYGVQD (reference sequence). V lost 2 bases to trimming and J lost 1 base, with 9 bases between them. The CDR3 reads CASSEGRVSYNEQFF. The CDR3 region has the DNA TGCGCCAGCAGTGAGGGCAGGGTTTCCTACAATGAGCAGTTCTTC.

The genes are TRBV12-3 or TRBV12-4 and TRBJ2-3; 8 bases match TRBD1. V was clipped by 11 bases and J by 5 bases; unmatched bases: 6. The CDR3 is 12 amino acids. DNA of the CDR3: TGTGCCGACAGGGGCGATGGAGATACGCAGTATTTT. Amino acid sequence: CADRGDGDTQYF.

This clone was picked up one time. V and J are TRBV3-1 (or the pseudogene TRBV3-2) and TRBJ1-3; TRBD1 matches at 7 bases. Germline V gene sequence: CDR1 LGHDT, CDR2 YNNKEL (reference sequence). CDR3 length equals 15 residues. The J segment lost 2 bases and the V segment lost 4 bases, leaving 5 bases of the junction unmatched. In nucleotides, the CDR3 is TGTGCCAGCAGCCCCGGACAGGCTGCTGGAAACACCATATATTTT. It specifies CASSPGQAAGNTIYF.

The rearrangement joins TRBV5-1 to TRBJ1-1; TRBD1 matches 8 bases. Germline V gene sequence: CDR1 SGHRS, CDR2 YFSETQ. The CDR3 spans 16 residues. Trimming cost V 0 bases and J 0 bases; bases outside gene matches: 4. CDR3 coding DNA: TGCGCCAGCAGCTTGGGTCGGGACAGGATGAACACTGAAGCTTTCTTT. Translated: CASSLGRDRMNTEAFF. The full variable domain, its missing parts supplied by reference TRBV5-1 and TRBJ1-1, is KAGVTQTPRYLIKTRGQQVTLSCSPISGHRSVSWYQQTPGQGLQFLFEYFSETQRNKGNFPGRFSGRQFSNSRSEMNVSTLELGDSALYLCASSLGRDRMNTEAFFGQGTRLTVV.

The CDR3 DNA sequence: TGTGCCAGCAGTCCTTACCTTCAGGGTAGGGGTAACTATGGCTACACCTTC. Encoded protein: CASSPYLQGRGNYGYTF. The genes are TRBV28 and TRBJ1-2, with D possibly being TRBD1 (5 bases). The V gene's germline CDR1 is MDHEN and CDR2 SYDVKM. Between the trimmed V and J ends, which lost 5 bases and 1 base, there was a span of 20 bases. CDR3 size: 17 residues.

The genes are TRBV10-3 and TRBJ1-1; 8 bases are a match to TRBD1. V lost 5 bases and J lost 5; bases outside the gene matches: 7. This CDR3 has 14 amino acids. Germline CDR1 reads ENHRY; CDR2 reads SYGVKD. The CDR3, as DNA: TGTGCCATCAGTCGACAGGGGACGGGGACTGAAGCTTTCTTT. This sequence encodes CAISRQGTGTEAFF.

This rearrangement joins TRBV7-9 to TRBJ2-7; TRBD1 is a possible D gene (6 bases). The V gene lost 5 bases and the J gene lost 3 bases, with 14 bases spanning the gap. CDR3 length: 14 residues. Per the germline V gene, CDR1 is SEHNR and CDR2 is FQNEAQ (reference sequence). This CDR3 is CASSQGTGDYEQYF. CDR3 nucleotides: TGTGCCAGCAGCCAGGGGACGGGCGACTACGAGCAGTACTTC.

The V gene is TRBV11-2, the J gene TRBJ1-1; D may be TRBD1 (5 bases). The V and J ends lost 2 bases and 1 base respectively, with 8 bases between them. The CDR3 sequence is 14 residues long. From germline, CDR1 is SGHAT and CDR2 FQNNGV. The CDR3 reads CASSLTTGNTEAFF. The CDR3 bases are TGTGCCAGCAGCTTAACCACAGGGAACACTGAAGCTTTCTTT.

The chain combines TRBV5-1 with TRBJ2-1; no firm D call. V was shortened by 4 bases and J by 3 bases, with 11 bases between the two germline ends. The CDR3 has 14 residues. Germline V lookup: CDR1 SGHRS, CDR2 YFSETQ. CDR3 sequence (DNA): TGCGCCAGCAGCCAATCTAATCTCTACAATGAGCAGTTCTTC. This translates into CASSQSNLYNEQFF.

In nucleotides, the CDR3 is TGTGCCAGCAGTTTAACAGGGGGCCTGACCTACGAGCAGTACTTC. It yields the protein CASSLTGGLTYEQYF. This sequence joins TRBV2 and TRBJ2-7, with 9 bases that match TRBD1. J lost 2 bases, V lost 5 bases, and 7 bases had no gene match. CDR3 length equals 15 residues. Germline-derived CDR1 and CDR2 are SNHLY and FYNNEI.

The rearrangement uses TRBV7-2 and TRBJ2-2, with D uncertain. V was clipped by 2 bases and J by 5 bases, with 6 bases between them. The length of the CDR3 is 13 residues. Per germline, CDR1 SGHTA and CDR2 FQGNSA. The CDR3 loop reads CASSLQTTGELFF. The CDR3 bases are TGTGCCAGCAGCTTACAAACAACCGGGGAGCTGTTTTTT.

This clone is a singleton in its sample. The chain employs TRBV29-1 and TRBJ2-3, with 7 bases identical to TRBD1. Germline-derived CDR1 and CDR2 are SQVTM and ANQGSEA. The CDR3 length is 12 residues. CDR3 DNA sequence: TGCGGAGGCACAGGGGGCACAGATACGCAGTATTTT. Its translation is CGGTGGTDTQYF.

V is TRBV6-5 and J is TRBJ2-1; 9 nucleotides align to TRBD2. CDR1 MNHEY and CDR2 SVGAGI come from the germline V gene. This CDR3 region has 13 residues. Trimming cost V 1 base and J 15 bases; bases outside gene matches: 7. The CDR3 is CASSYLVGTSLFF. CDR3 coding DNA: TGTGCCAGCAGTTACTTAGTCGGGACTAGCCTGTTCTTC.

The chain couples TRBV18 to TRBJ2-2; D is perhaps TRBD1 (5 bases). The germline CDR1 and CDR2 sequences are KGHSH and LQKENI. V lost 0 bases and J 6 bases, leaving 14 bases between the germline ends. This CDR3 has 16 residues. CDR3 nucleotide sequence: TGTGCCAGCTCACCACCGGCCCAGGGTGAGGCCGGGGAGCTGTTTTTT. It yields the protein CASSPPAQGEAGELFF.

This chain uses TRBV5-1 with TRBJ2-1, with 9 bases that match TRBD2. With 7 bases clipped from V and 7 bases from J, the junction kept 9 bases outside the gene matches. Per germline, CDR1 SGHRS and CDR2 YFSETQ. This CDR3 is 14 amino acids long. CDR3 in DNA: TGCGCCAGCGCCTCGGCGGGGGGGCGTAATGAGCAGTTCTTC. Amino acids: CASASAGGRNEQFF.

The CDR3 loop is CASSVKRGVGRETQYF. CDR3 DNA sequence: TGTGCCAGCAGTGTCAAGCGGGGGGTTGGGAGGGAGACCCAGTACTTC. This chain connects TRBV6-1 to TRBJ2-5, with 9 bases lining up with TRBD2. This CDR3 spans 16 amino acids. V lost 4 bases to trimming and J lost 5 bases; unmatched junction nucleotides: 11. Per germline, CDR1 MNHNS and CDR2 SASEGT.

The rearrangement joins TRBV5-1 to TRBJ2-6; D may be TRBD1 (5 bases). From germline, CDR1 is SGHRS and CDR2 YFSETQ. Trimming removed 7 bases from V and 2 bases from J, with 13 bases in between. This CDR3 has 15 residues. This CDR3 reads CASGIGATGANVLTF. CDR3 bases: TGCGCCAGCGGTATAGGGGCCACTGGGGCCAACGTCCTGACTTTC.

This clone appeared once. The chain uses TRBV19 and TRBJ1-1; D is ambiguous. This CDR3 is built from 14 residues. V lost 1 base and J 5 bases, leaving 11 bases between the germline ends. The germline V gene encodes CDR1 LNHDA and CDR2 SQIVND (reference sequence). The CDR3 region is CASSIVRERTEAFF. The CDR3 bases are TGTGCCAGTAGTATAGTACGGGAGCGGACTGAAGCTTTCTTT.

The chain has TRBV5-1 and TRBJ2-7; 10 positions match TRBD1. J lost 6 bases, V lost 4 bases, and 7 bases had no gene match. The CDR3 runs to 14 residues. Looked up from germline, CDR1 is SGHRS and CDR2 is YFSETQ. This CDR3 is CASSLTGQGGEQYF. CDR3 DNA sequence: TGCGCCAGCAGCCTAACCGGACAGGGGGGCGAGCAGTACTTC.

This clone was detected a few times. The CDR3 region has the DNA TGCAGCGTTAAGGGGGGGGCAGATACGCAGTATTTT. It yields the protein CSVKGGADTQYF. This chain links TRBV29-1 with TRBJ2-3, with D maybe TRBD2 (7 bases). Trimming shortened V by 5 bases and J by 4 bases, and 10 bases separated the two germline ends. Germline V gene data show CDR1 as SQVTM and CDR2 as ANQGSEA. CDR3 length: 12 residues.

The chain joins TRBV6-5 to TRBJ1-5; D unclear. V lost 3 bases and J 1 base, leaving 10 bases between the germline ends. CDR1 and CDR2 (germline): MNHEY, SVGAGI. This CDR3 has 15 amino acids. In DNA form, the CDR3 reads TGTGCCAGCAGTTATAGGGAGGGAAGCAATCAGCCCCAGCATTTT. It yields the protein CASSYREGSNQPQHF.

Here the CDR3 reads CASSLPGVYGYTF. CDR3 nucleotides: TGTGCCAGCAGCTTACCAGGGGTCTATGGCTACACCTTC. The chain couples TRBV11-2 to TRBJ1-2; perhaps TRBD1 as D (6 bases). The germline CDR1 and CDR2 sequences are SGHAT and FQNNGV. The CDR3 is 13 amino acids. The V gene lost 2 bases and the J gene lost 4 bases, with 8 bases spanning the gap.

The CDR3: CASSETSGVQETQYF. The CDR3 nucleotides read TGTGCCAGTAGTGAAACTAGCGGGGTTCAAGAGACCCAGTACTTC. This chain links TRBV19 with TRBJ2-5; 10 bases are shared with TRBD2. Looked up from germline, CDR1 is LNHDA and CDR2 is SQIVND (reference sequence). The CDR3 sequence is 15 residues long. The trim removed 5 bases at V and 2 bases at J, leaving 5 bases unmatched.

The V call is TRBV5-1, the J call TRBJ2-5; TRBD1 agrees at 8 bases. CDR3 length: 13 residues. The V gene end was trimmed by 2 bases and the J gene end by 5 bases; junction bases not matched to a gene: 2. CDR1 SGHRS and CDR2 YFSETQ come from the germline V gene. CDR3 region: CASSFGTGETQYF. CDR3 nucleotides: TGCGCCAGCAGCTTCGGGACAGGCGAGACCCAGTACTTC.